This T cell receptor beta chain was obtained from a study of T-cell memory formation after mild COVID-19. Study-wide points: For contracting clones, CD4+ ones sat mainly in CM and EM, CD8+ in EMRA.

Note on this clonotype: Its target is not known.

5'RACE primed from the constant segment yielded TCR alpha and TCR beta cDNA libraries bearing sample barcodes and UMIs. TCRdb independently ran MiXCR on the 5' RACE reads; one entry per CDR3 protein. The table includes 200,000 to 300,000 distinct CDR3 sequences, 9.4% detected once. V was clipped by 0 bases and J by 4 bases; unmatched bases: 3. Germline CDR1 and CDR2: SGHRS and YFSETQ. CDR3 length equals 14 residues. The receptor's source is a man between 18 and 29 years old who had mild COVID-19 (a few samples of this study predate the infection). Cell type and time point are not known. V and J are TRBV5-1 and TRBJ2-7; 8 bases align to TRBD2. Input material: PBMCs or a T cell subset sorted from them (not recorded which). The CDR3 region is CASSLGGGRYEQYV. The CDR3 DNA reads as TGCGCCAGCAGCTTGGGCGGGGGGCGGTACGAGCAGTACGTC.